This TCR beta chain was observed in a study of radiation and T cells in renal cell carcinoma. TCRdb keeps only in-frame clones here, not all; method: immunoSEQ multiplex PCR. This sample yields 100,000 to 150,000 clones, of which around 82% are seen a single time; under 6.5% belongs to the top ten. With respect to this clone: Its antigen remains unidentified.

The CDR3 runs to 15 residues. V gave up 0 bases and J gave up 2 bases, with 10 bases separating them. Germline V CDR1 and CDR2: MNHNS, SASEGT. Time point defined: blood 2 weeks post-SBRT. Treatment meaning: 15 Gy SBRT to primary tumor, nephrectomy 4 weeks later. Study-level results: From baseline, blood top tumor clonotypes peaked at 2 weeks post-radiation. Pretreatment tumor biopsies were lacking, so baseline clonotypes are unknown.

The sequences come from blood, collected from a patient whose treatment included radiotherapy and nephrectomy. The sequence was obtained from a man between 45 and 60 years old with renal cell carcinoma. This rearrangement joins TRBV6-1 to TRBJ1-2; D gene unclear. The CDR3 spells CASSEAWQTNYGYTF. CDR3 in DNA: TGTGCCAGCAGTGAAGCTTGGCAGACAAACTATGGCTACACCTTC.